This passage covers 18 T cell receptor beta chains from one sample sequenced in a study of a mutant IDH1 vaccine in newly diagnosed glioma. The repertoire was sequenced with immunoSEQ multiplex PCR; TCRdb's copy has only in-frame clones and lacks some. This repertoire shows roughly 25,000 clones, roughly 93% found once; its top ten account for roughly 1.1%. As to time point: baseline, week 1 (first vaccination visit). Treatment meaning: pre-vaccination baseline after standard-of-care therapy. Material: PBMCs, obtained from a glioma patient treated with radiotherapy, temozolomide or both. The receptor set was obtained from a man in his forties with glioma.

The V gene is TRBV5-1, the J gene TRBJ2-3; weak D call: TRBD2 (6 bases). The CDR3 spans 15 residues. Germline-derived CDR1 and CDR2 are SGHRS and YFSETQ. V lost 3 bases and J 3 bases, leaving 14 bases between the germline ends. The CDR3 here is CASSSGVQPTDTQYF. Written as DNA, the CDR3 is TGCGCCAGCAGCTCGGGGGTCCAGCCTACAGATACGCAGTATTTT.

This chain joins TRBV6-1 and TRBJ1-1; no reliable D call. V was shortened by 4 bases and J by 5 bases, with 14 bases between the two germline ends. The CDR3 has 14 amino acids. Germline-derived CDR1 and CDR2 are MNHNS and SASEGT. The CDR3 region is CASSGVSGNTEAFF. The CDR3 DNA reads as TGTGCCAGCAGTGGGGTCTCGGGAAATACTGAAGCTTTCTTT.

The chain carries TRBV30 and TRBJ2-2; possibly TRBD1 for D (5 bases). CDR3 length: 13 amino acids. Trimming took 4 bases from V and 1 from J, leaving 7 bases between them. Looked up from germline, CDR1 is GTSNPN and CDR2 is SVGIG (reference sequence). Written as DNA, the CDR3 is TGTGCCTGGAATACAGGGAACACCGGGGAGCTGTTTTTT. Residues: CAWNTGNTGELFF. The full variable domain, its missing parts supplied by reference TRBV30 and TRBJ2-2, is SQTIHQWPATLVQPVGSPLSLECTVEGTSNPNLYWYRQAAGRGLQLLFYSVGIGQISSEVPQNLSASRPQDRQFILSSKKLLLSDSGFYLCAWNTGNTGELFFGEGSRLTVL.

The CDR3 sequence is CASSQDTSGADTQYF. CDR3 nucleotides: TGTGCCAGCAGCCAAGATACTAGCGGTGCAGATACGCAGTATTTT. The V gene is TRBV4-2, the J gene TRBJ2-3, with 8 positions matching TRBD2. This CDR3 spans 15 amino acids. The trim removed 0 bases at V and 4 bases at J, leaving 3 bases unmatched. In germline, CDR1 is LGHNA, CDR2 YNFKEQ.

The chain uses TRBV5-5 and TRBJ1-1; D is unclear. Germline lookup yields CDR1 SGHKS and CDR2 YYEKEE (reference sequence). CDR3 size: 14 residues. Trimming cost V 0 bases and J 0 bases, with 6 bases left between them. The CDR3: CASSLADMNTEAFF. The CDR3 DNA is TGTGCCAGCAGCTTGGCAGATATGAACACTGAAGCTTTCTTT.

The chain recombines TRBV7-2 with TRBJ1-6; 10 positions agree with TRBD1. V shed 3 bases and J 9 bases; nucleotides not matched to a gene: 5. The germline V gene has CDR1 SGHTA and CDR2 FQGNSA. This CDR3 contains 15 residues. This CDR3 is CASSFRQGAGSPLHF. The CDR3 region has the DNA TGTGCCAGCAGCTTCCGACAGGGGGCGGGTTCACCCCTCCACTTT.

V usage is TRBV6-1 and J usage is TRBJ2-3, with D perhaps matching TRBD1 (6 bases). CDR3 length: 13 residues. Germline V lookup: CDR1 MNHNS, CDR2 SASEGT. V gave up 2 bases and J gave up 3 bases, with 6 bases separating them. CDR3: CASSETGTDTQYF. The CDR3 DNA sequence: TGTGCCAGCAGTGAAACAGGGACAGATACGCAGTATTTT.

The rearrangement links TRBV5-6 to TRBJ2-7; D call uncertain. Trimming pared 0 bases from V and 0 bases from J, leaving 10 bases between. The CDR3 sequence is 15 residues long. Germline lookup yields CDR1 SGHDT and CDR2 YYEEEE. CDR3 sequence: CASSLGLQSSYEQYF. The DNA of the CDR3 is TGTGCCAGCAGCTTGGGGCTCCAGAGCTCCTACGAGCAGTACTTC.

This clone appeared a single time. The chain carries TRBV5-1 and TRBJ2-7, with D possibly TRBD2 on 6 matching bases. The CDR3 length is 12 residues. Trimming shortened V by 0 bases and J by 5 bases, and 6 bases separated the two germline ends. The germline CDR1 and CDR2 sequences are SGHRS and YFSETQ. CDR3 residues: CASSLGGDEQYF. In nucleotides, the CDR3 is TGCGCCAGCAGCTTGGGGGGGGACGAGCAGTACTTC.

The gene calls are TRBV7-8 and TRBJ2-1; perhaps TRBD2 as D (5 bases). Germline V gene lookup returns CDR1 SGHVS and CDR2 FQNEAQ. The CDR3 spans 15 residues. The germline V and J ends were trimmed by 4 bases and 10 bases, with 20 bases remaining between them. The CDR3 DNA is TGTGCCAGCAGCTCCAGACCCGGACTGATGGCGGAGCAGTTCTTC. Translated, it gives CASSSRPGLMAEQFF.

The rearrangement joins TRBV7-9 to TRBJ2-2; no firm D call. CDR1 is SEHNR, CDR2 FQNEAQ, per germline (reference sequence). This CDR3 comprises 14 residues. V was cut by 6 bases and J by 5 bases, with 13 bases left in between. The CDR3 DNA follows: TGTGCCAGCAGGTATAAGCCGATGACCGGGGAGCTGTTTTTT. The encoded protein is CASRYKPMTGELFF.

V usage is TRBV27 and J usage is TRBJ1-2; perhaps TRBD1 as D (6 bases). The CDR3 runs to 15 residues. Deletions cut 4 bases from V and 0 bases from J, with 12 bases between. Germline loops: CDR1 MNHEY, CDR2 SMNVEV (reference sequence). CDR3 amino acids: CASSSTGSPNYGYTF. The CDR3 nucleotides read TGTGCCAGCAGTTCAACAGGGTCTCCTAACTATGGCTACACCTTC.

The chain carries TRBV9 and TRBJ2-4; 8 nucleotides match TRBD2. Germline V lookup: CDR1 SGDLS, CDR2 YYNGEE. CDR3 length: 16 amino acids. The J segment lost 1 base and the V segment lost 0 bases, leaving 3 bases of the junction unmatched. For the CDR3, the DNA is TGTGCCAGCAGCGTAGGTGGCGGGGGGGCCAAAAACATTCAGTACTTC. It translates to CASSVGGGGAKNIQYF.

V and J are TRBV19 and TRBJ1-2; weak D call: TRBD1 (5 bases). The ends were cut back, 4 bases at V and 7 bases at J, with 19 bases in the middle. Per germline, CDR1 LNHDA and CDR2 SQIVND (reference sequence). The CDR3 is made up of 15 amino acids. DNA for the CDR3: TGTGCCAGTAGTAGAGGAGGTGACAGCGCAGGTGGCTACACCTTC. Amino acid sequence: CASSRGGDSAGGYTF.

The chain recombines TRBV13 with TRBJ2-3, with D uncertain. Germline CDR1 reads PRHDT; CDR2 reads FYEKMQ (reference sequence). V was trimmed by 0 bases and J by 4 bases, leaving 8 bases between them. The CDR3 runs 14 residues. Written as DNA, the CDR3 is TGTGCCAGCAGCTTAGGCCTTGGGGCAGATACGCAGTATTTT. It specifies CASSLGLGADTQYF.

The gene calls are TRBV2 and TRBJ2-5; D is possibly TRBD2 (5 bases). Germline CDR1 SNHLY, CDR2 FYNNEI. The CDR3 spans 14 residues. With 3 bases removed from V and 1 base from J, the gap between germline ends came to 9 bases. The CDR3 is CASSDPGFQETQYF. The CDR3 nucleotides are TGTGCCAGCAGTGACCCGGGGTTCCAAGAGACCCAGTACTTC. The full variable domain, with the rest looked up from reference TRBV2 and TRBJ2-5, is EPEVTQTPSHQVTQMGQEVILRCVPISNHLYFYWYRQILGQKVEFLVSFYNNEISEKSEIFDDQFSVERPDGSNFTLKIRSTKLEDSAMYFCASSDPGFQETQYFGPGTRLLVL.

The V call is TRBV7-8, the J call TRBJ2-7, with 9 bases identical to TRBD2. Trimming cost V 1 base and J 4 bases; bases outside gene matches: 17. This CDR3 comprises 19 residues. The germline CDR1 and CDR2 sequences are SGHVS and FQNEAQ. The CDR3 here is CASSLEFSGSPRRFYEQYF. The CDR3 region has the DNA TGTGCCAGCAGCTTAGAGTTTAGCGGGAGTCCCCGGCGGTTTTACGAGCAGTACTTC. The variable domain in full, with the rest retrieved from reference TRBV7-8 and TRBJ2-7, is GAGVSQSPRYKVAKRGQDVALRCDPISGHVSLFWYQQALGQGPEFLTYFQNEAQLDKSGLPSDRFFAERPEGSVSTLKIQRTQQEDSAVYLCASSLEFSGSPRRFYEQYFGPGTRLTVT.

The rearrangement uses TRBV18 and TRBJ1-1; maybe TRBD1 (5 bases). The V and J ends lost 6 bases and 3 bases respectively, with 14 bases between them. The CDR3 runs 14 residues. The germline V gene encodes CDR1 KGHSH and CDR2 LQKENI. The CDR3 DNA reads TGTGCCAGCTCCCTTACGGACACATACACTGAAGCTTTCTTT. Translating gives CASSLTDTYTEAFF. The variable domain in full, with the rest retrieved from reference TRBV18 and TRBJ1-1, is NAGVMQNPRHLVRRRGQEARLRCSPMKGHSHVYWYRQLPEEGLKFMVYLQKENIIDESGMPKERFSAEFPKEGPSILRIQQVVRGDSAAYFCASSLTDTYTEAFFGQGTRLTVV.